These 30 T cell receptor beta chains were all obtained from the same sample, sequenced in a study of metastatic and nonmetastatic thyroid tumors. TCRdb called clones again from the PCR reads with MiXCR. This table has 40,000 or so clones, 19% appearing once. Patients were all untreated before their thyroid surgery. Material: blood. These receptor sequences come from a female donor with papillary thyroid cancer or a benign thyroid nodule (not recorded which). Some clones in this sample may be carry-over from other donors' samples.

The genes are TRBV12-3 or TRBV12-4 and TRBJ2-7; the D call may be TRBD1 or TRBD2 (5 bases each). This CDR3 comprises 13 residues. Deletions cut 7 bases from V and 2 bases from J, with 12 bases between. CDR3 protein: CASKPGRTYEQYF. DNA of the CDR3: TGTGCCAGCAAGCCGGGACGGACCTACGAGCAGTACTTC.

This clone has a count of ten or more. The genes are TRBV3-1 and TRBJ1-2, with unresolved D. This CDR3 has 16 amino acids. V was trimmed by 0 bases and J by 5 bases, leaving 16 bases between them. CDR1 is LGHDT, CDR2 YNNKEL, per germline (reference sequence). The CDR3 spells CASSQDRQDGLYGYTF. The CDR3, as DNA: TGTGCCAGCAGCCAAGACCGCCAGGACGGCCTTTATGGCTACACCTTC. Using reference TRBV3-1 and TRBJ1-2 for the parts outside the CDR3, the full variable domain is DTAVSQTPKYLVTQMGNDKSIKCEQNLGHDTMYWYKQDSKKFLKIMFSYNNKELIINETVPNRFSPKSPDKAHLNLHINSLELGDSAVYFCASSQDRQDGLYGYTFGSGTRLTVV.

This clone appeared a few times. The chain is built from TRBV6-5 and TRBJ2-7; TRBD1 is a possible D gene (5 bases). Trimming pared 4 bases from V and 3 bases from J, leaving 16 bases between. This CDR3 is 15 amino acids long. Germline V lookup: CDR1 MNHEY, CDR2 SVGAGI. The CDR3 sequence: CASSSHLSGIYEQYF. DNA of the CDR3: TGTGCCAGCAGTTCACACCTCTCAGGGATCTACGAGCAGTACTTC.

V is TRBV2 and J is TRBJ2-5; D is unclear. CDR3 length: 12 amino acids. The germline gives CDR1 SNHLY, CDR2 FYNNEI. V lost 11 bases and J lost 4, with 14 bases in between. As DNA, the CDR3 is TGTGCCCGCATTGCCTTGGGAGAGACCCAGTACTTC. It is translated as CARIALGETQYF. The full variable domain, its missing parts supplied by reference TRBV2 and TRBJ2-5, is EPEVTQTPSHQVTQMGQEVILRCVPISNHLYFYWYRQILGQKVEFLVSFYNNEISEKSEIFDDQFSVERPDGSNFTLKIRSTKLEDSAMYFCARIALGETQYFGPGTRLLVL.

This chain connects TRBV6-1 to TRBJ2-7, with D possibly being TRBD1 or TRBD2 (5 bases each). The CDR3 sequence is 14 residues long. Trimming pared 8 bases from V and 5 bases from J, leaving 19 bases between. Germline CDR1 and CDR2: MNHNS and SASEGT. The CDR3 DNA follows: TGTGCCAGCGCGTACCGGGACCGAGGGGACGAGCAGTACTTC. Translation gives CASAYRDRGDEQYF.

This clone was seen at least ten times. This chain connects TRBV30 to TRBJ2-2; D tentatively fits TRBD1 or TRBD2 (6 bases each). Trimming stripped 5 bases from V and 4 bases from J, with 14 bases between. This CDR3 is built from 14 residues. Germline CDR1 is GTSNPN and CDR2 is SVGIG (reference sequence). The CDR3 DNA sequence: TGTGCCTGGGCTCGCAGGGGAGGCACCGGGGAGCTGTTTTTT. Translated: CAWARRGGTGELFF.

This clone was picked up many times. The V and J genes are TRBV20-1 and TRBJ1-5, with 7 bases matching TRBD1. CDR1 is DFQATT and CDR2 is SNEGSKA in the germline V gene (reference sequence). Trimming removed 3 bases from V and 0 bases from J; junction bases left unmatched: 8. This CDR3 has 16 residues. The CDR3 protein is CSASLDRSYSNQPQHF. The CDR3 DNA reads TGCAGTGCTAGCTTGGACAGGAGTTATAGCAATCAGCCCCAGCATTTT.

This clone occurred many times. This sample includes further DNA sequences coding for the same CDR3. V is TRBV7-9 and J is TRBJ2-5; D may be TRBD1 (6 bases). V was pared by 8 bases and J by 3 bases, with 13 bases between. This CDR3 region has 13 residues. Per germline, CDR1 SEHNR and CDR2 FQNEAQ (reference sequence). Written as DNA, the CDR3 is TGTGCCAGCGGACGGACAGTCGAAGAGACCCAGTACTTC. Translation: CASGRTVEETQYF. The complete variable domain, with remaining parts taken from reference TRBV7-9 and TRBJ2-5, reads DTGVSQNPRHKITKRGQNVTFRCDPISEHNRLYWYRQTLGQGPEFLTYFQNEAQLEKSRLLSDRFSAERPKGSFSTLEIQRTEQGDSAMYLCASGRTVEETQYFGPGTRLLVL.

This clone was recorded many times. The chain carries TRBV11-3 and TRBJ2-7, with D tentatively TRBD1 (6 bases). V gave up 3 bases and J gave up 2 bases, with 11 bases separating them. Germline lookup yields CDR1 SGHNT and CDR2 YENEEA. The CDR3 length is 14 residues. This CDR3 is CASSLNRATYEQYF. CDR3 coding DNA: TGTGCCAGCAGCTTGAACAGGGCCACCTACGAGCAGTACTTC.

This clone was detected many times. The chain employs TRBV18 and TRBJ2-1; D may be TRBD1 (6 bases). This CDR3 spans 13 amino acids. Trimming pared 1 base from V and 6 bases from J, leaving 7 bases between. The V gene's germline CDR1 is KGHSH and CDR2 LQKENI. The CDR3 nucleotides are TGTGCCAGCTCACCACAGGGGGTCAATGAGCAGTTCTTC. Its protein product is CASSPQGVNEQFF.

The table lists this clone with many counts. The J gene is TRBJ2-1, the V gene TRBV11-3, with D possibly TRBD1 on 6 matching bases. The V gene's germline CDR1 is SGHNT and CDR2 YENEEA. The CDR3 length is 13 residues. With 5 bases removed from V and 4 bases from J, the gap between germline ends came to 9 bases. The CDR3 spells CASSPGQYNEQFF. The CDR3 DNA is TGTGCCAGCAGCCCCGGACAGTACAATGAGCAGTTCTTC.

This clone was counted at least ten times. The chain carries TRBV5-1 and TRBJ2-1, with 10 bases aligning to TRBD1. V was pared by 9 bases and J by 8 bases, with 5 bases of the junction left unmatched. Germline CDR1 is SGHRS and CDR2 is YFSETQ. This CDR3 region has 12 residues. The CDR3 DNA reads TGCGCCACCGGGACAGGGGCAGATGAGCAGTTCTTC. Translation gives CATGTGADEQFF.

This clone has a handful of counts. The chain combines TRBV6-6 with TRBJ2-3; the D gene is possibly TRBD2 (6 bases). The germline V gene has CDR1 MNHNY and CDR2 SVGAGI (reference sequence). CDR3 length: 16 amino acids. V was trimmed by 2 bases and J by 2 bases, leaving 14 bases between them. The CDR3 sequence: CASSYRHGTATDTQYF. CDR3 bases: TGTGCCAGCAGTTACAGACACGGGACTGCCACAGATACGCAGTATTTT.

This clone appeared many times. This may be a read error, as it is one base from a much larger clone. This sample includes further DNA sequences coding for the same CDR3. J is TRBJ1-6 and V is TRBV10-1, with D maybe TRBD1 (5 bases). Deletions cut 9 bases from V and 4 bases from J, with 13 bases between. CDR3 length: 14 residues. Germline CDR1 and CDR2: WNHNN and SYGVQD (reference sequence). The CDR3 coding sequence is TGCGCCAGTGGGACTGGGGGATATAATTCACCCCTCCACTTT. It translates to CASGTGGYNSPLHF.

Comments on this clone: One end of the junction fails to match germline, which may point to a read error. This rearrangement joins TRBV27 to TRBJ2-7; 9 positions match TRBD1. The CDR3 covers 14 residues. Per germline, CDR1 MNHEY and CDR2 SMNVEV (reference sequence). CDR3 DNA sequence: TGTGCCAGCAGTTCAGGACAGGGGTCCTACGAGCAGTATTTC. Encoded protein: CASSSGQGSYEQYF.

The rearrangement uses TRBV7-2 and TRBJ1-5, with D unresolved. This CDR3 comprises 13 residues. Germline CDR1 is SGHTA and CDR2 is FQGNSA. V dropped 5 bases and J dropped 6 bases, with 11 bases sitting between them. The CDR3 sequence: CASSQSKGQPQHF. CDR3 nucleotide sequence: TGTGCCAGCAGCCAATCGAAGGGTCAGCCCCAGCATTTT.

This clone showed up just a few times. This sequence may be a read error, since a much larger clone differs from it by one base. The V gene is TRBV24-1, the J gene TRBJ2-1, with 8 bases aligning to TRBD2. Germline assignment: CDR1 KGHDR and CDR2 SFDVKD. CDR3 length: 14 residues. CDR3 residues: CVTMASGSRNEQFF. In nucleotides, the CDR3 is TGTGTCACCATGGCGAGCGGGAGTCGGAATGAGCAGTTCTTC.

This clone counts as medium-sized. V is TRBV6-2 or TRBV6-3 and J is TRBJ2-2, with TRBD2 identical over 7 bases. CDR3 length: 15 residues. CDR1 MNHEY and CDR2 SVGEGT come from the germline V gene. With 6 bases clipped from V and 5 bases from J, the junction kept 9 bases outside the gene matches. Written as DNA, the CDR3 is TGTGCCAGCAGCCCACGCGGGAGCGCGACCGGGGAGCTGTTTTTT. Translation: CASSPRGSATGELFF.

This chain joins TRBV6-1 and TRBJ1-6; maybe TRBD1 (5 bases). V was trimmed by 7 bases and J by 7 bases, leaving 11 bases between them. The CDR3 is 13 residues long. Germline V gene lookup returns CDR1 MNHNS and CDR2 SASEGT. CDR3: CASTGDGNSPLHF. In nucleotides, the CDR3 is TGTGCCAGCACCGGGGACGGGAATTCACCCCTCCACTTT.

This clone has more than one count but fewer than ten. The CDR3 coding sequence is TGTGCCAGCAGTGAAAAATCTGGAGGGGCCAACGTCCTGACTTTC. It is translated as CASSEKSGGANVLTF. The V gene is TRBV6-1, the J gene TRBJ2-6; D is undetermined. Trimming removed 2 bases from V and 4 bases from J, with 9 bases in between. The CDR3 length is 15 residues. CDR1 is MNHNS, CDR2 SASEGT, per germline.

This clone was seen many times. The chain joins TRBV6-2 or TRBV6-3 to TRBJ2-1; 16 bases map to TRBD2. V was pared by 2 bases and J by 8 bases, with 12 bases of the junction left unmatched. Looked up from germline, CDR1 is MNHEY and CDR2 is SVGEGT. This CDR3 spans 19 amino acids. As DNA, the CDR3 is TGTGCCAGCAGTTACACTCCAGAGCGGGGACTAGCGGGAGGGGATGAGCAGTTCTTC. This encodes CASSYTPERGLAGGDEQFF.

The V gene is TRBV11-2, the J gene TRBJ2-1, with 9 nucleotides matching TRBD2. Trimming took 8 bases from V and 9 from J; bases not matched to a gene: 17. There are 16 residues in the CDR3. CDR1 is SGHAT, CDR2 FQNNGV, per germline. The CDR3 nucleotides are TGTGCCAGCGCCACTAGGGGGACTAGCATTTCGATTGAGCAGTTCTTC. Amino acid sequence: CASATRGTSISIEQFF.

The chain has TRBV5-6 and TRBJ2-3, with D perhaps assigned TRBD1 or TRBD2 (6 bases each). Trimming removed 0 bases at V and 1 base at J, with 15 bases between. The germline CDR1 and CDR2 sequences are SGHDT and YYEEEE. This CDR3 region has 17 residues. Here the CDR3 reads CASSLVSGRGGTDTQYF. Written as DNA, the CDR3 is TGTGCCAGCAGCTTGGTTAGCGGCAGGGGAGGCACAGATACGCAGTATTTT.

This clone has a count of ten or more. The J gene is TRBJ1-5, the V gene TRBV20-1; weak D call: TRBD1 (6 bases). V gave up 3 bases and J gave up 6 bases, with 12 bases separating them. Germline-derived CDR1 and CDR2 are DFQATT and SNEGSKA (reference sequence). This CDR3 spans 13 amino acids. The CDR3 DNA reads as TGCAGTGCTAGTCAGGGGACGAGTCAGCCCCAGCATTTT. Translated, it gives CSASQGTSQPQHF.

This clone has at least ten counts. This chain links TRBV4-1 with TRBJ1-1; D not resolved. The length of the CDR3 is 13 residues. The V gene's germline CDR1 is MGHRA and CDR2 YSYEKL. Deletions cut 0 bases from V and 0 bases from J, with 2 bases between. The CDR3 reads CASSQDVNTEAFF. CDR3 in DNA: TGCGCCAGCAGCCAAGACGTGAACACTGAAGCTTTCTTT.

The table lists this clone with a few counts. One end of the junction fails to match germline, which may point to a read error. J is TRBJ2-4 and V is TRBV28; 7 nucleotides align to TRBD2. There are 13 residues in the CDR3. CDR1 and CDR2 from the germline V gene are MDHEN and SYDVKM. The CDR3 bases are TGTGCCAGCATTTTAGTGGGGGGGAATATTCAGTACTTC. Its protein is CASILVGGNIQYF.

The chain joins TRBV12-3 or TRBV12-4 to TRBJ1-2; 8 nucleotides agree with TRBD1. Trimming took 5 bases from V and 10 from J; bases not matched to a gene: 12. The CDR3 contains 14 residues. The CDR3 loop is CASSTQGAHNVYTF. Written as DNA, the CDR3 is TGTGCCAGCAGTACCCAGGGGGCCCACAATGTCTACACCTTC.

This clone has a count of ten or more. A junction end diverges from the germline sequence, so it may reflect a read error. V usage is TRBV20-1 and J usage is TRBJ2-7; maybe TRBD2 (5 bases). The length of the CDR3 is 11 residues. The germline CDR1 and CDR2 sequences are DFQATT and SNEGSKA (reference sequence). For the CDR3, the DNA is TGCAGTGCTAGAGATATCGAGCGGTTTAACTTC. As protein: CSARDIERFNF.

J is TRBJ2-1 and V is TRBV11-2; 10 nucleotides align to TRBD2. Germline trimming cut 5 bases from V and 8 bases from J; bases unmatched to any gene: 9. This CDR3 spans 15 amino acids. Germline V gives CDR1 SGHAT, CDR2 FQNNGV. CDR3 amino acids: CASSPPSSGSYEQFF. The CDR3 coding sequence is TGTGCCAGCAGCCCTCCTTCTAGCGGGAGTTATGAGCAGTTCTTC.

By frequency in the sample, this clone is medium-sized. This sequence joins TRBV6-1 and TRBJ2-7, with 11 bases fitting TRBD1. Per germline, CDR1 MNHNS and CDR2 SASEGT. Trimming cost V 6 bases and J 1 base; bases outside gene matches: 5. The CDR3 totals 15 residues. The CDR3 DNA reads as TGTGCCAGCAGGGGACAGGGGGTAAAATCCTACGAGCAGTACTTC. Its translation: CASRGQGVKSYEQYF.